The rows below give T cell receptor beta chains drawn from one sample of a study of blood T cell repertoires in COVID-19. The table came from immunoSEQ multiplex PCR; TCRdb's copy has only in-frame clones and leaves some out. Of 75,000 to 85,000 clones listed, 80% to 90% are singletons. Material: peripheral blood. These receptors were taken from a man in his fifties or sixties with active COVID-19. Both conserved end residues are part of each CDR3. D genes are given only for firm matches. Expanded clones get a size class; other rows say once, few or many, or leave the size out.

TRBV19	TRBD1	TRBJ2-3	-	TGTGCCAGTAGACCGGACAGGGGTAACCTAGATACGCAGTATTTT	CASRPDRGNLDTQYF
TRBV6-5	TRBD1	TRBJ1-6	-	TGTGCCAGCAGTTCCGGGACAGGCGTTAATTCACCCCTCCACTTT	CASSSGTGVNSPLHF
TRBV6-6	TRBD1	TRBJ1-5	-	TGTGCCAGCAGTTACCCAGGGGGCGGTCAGCCCCAGCATTTT	CASSYPGGGQPQHF
TRBV18	-	TRBJ2-1	once	TGTGCCAGCTCACGGGCCGGTTCCTACAATGAGCAGTTCTTC	CASSRAGSYNEQFF
TRBV5-1	-	TRBJ2-7	-	TGCGCCAGCAGCTTAAACGCCGGGACATCCTCCTACGAGCAGTACTTC	CASSLNAGTSSYEQYF
TRBV4-1	-	TRBJ2-7	few	TGCGCCAGCAGCCCCAACGGAAACAGAAGGCAGTACTTC	CASSPNGNRRQYF
TRBV6-5	TRBD1	TRBJ1-2	-	TGTGCCAGCAGTTACACGACAGGGGCTTCCTATGGCTACACCTTC	CASSYTTGASYGYTF
TRBV5-4	-	TRBJ2-3	-	TGTGCCAGCAGCCTTTCCTCAGATACGCAGTATTTT	CASSLSSDTQYF
TRBV6-5	-	TRBJ2-6	-	TGTGCCACCATTAGCTCTGGGGCCAACGTCCTGACTTTC	CATISSGANVLTF
TRBV7-9	TRBD2	TRBJ2-5	few	TGTGCCAGCAGCTTCGGGACTAGCGGACTACAAGAGACCCAGTACTTC	CASSFGTSGLQETQYF
TRBV5-4	-	TRBJ2-5	few	TGTGCCAGCAGCCCGACGATGACAGGAGAAGAGACCCAGTACTTC	CASSPTMTGEETQYF